A selection of T cell receptor beta chains follows, all from one sample in a study of CD8 T cell repertoires and HIV-1 epitope variants. These TCRs are of unknown antigen specificity. Using immunoSEQ multiplex PCR, the repertoire was profiled, and TCRdb retains in-frame clones only, with some absent. The table lists roughly 7,000 clones, around three fifths of them singletons. The sequencing sample was made of cultured CD8+ T cells derived from PBMCs. The receptors shown here come from a male donor with HIV. The conserved cysteine and the conserved F or W are not part of the CDR3 here. A D gene is named only where the DNA matches it firmly. Clone size is not always given. Where it is, it says once, few, many or a class for expanded clones.

cdr3_aa	v_call	j_call	d_call	clone_size
ASSLGNREREKLF	TRBV11-3	TRBJ1-4	-	-
ASSYSAGGNTGELF	TRBV6-5	TRBJ2-2	TRBD2	-
ASSSPNTGELF	TRBV4-2	TRBJ2-2	-	-
ASTPGQAVSPLH	TRBV6-5	TRBJ1-6	TRBD1	-
ASSFWGGGYNEQF	TRBV5-4	TRBJ2-1	-	once
ASSDSTVTYEQY	TRBV7-9	TRBJ2-7	-	-
ASSLVPGENIQY	TRBV5-5	TRBJ2-4	-	-
ASSPTSVILTDTQY	TRBV28	TRBJ2-3	-	-
ASSGSPFPTSGGPWSYNEQF	TRBV9	TRBJ2-1	TRBD2	-
ASSLEEADTDTQY	TRBV27	TRBJ2-3	-	few
ATSRDPETDYNSPLH	TRBV15	TRBJ1-6	-	-
ASILAGPYNEQF	TRBV2	TRBJ2-1	TRBD2	-
ASSLVGVGDEQY	TRBV5-1	TRBJ2-7	-	-
ASSAGPPNTEAF	TRBV9	TRBJ1-1	-	-
ASSPYTQADTQY	TRBV27	TRBJ2-3	-	-
ASSDGQSYEQY	TRBV2	TRBJ2-7	-	-
ASSPGGYETQY	TRBV5-6	TRBJ2-5	-	-
ASSQDPVELDYGYT	TRBV4-1	TRBJ1-2	-	few
ASSEALRTGKSNTEAF	TRBV6-1	TRBJ1-1	TRBD1	few
ASSQVGKDVGETQY	TRBV4-3	TRBJ2-5	-	-
ASSLNTEAF	TRBV5-6	TRBJ1-1	-	few
ASSLQRGGEAF	TRBV27	TRBJ1-1	-	-
ASSLESSFQETQY	TRBV5-1	TRBJ2-5	-	-
ASSVQGNEQF	TRBV5-1	TRBJ2-1	-	-
ATSRRAGSYNEQF	TRBV15	TRBJ2-1	TRBD2	-
ASSLESGTTSYNEQF	TRBV5-1	TRBJ2-1	-	-
ASSQVASGGATDTQY	TRBV4-3	TRBJ2-3	TRBD2	-
ASSVEKAGTNEQF	TRBV9	TRBJ2-1	-	-
ASSFRTGNEKLF	TRBV28	TRBJ1-4	TRBD1	-
ASSYRLAGVGDNEQF	TRBV13	TRBJ2-1	TRBD2	-
ASSLDWGGQETQY	TRBV5-4	TRBJ2-5	TRBD2	-
ASSRSSYNEQF	TRBV19	TRBJ2-1	-	few
ASSVDRNTEAF	TRBV6-4	TRBJ1-1	-	-
ASSETGTYGYT	TRBV25-1	TRBJ1-2	-	-
ASSLASFALNTEAF	TRBV7-2	TRBJ1-1	-	-
ASNPLTSGEWNEQF	TRBV2	TRBJ2-1	TRBD2	-
SVGGTGRTDTQY	TRBV29-1	TRBJ2-3	TRBD1	-
ASSLLSPQETQY	TRBV7-9	TRBJ2-5	-	-
ASSFPGQGSYEQY	TRBV7-8	TRBJ2-7	TRBD1	few
ASSRDFNEQF	TRBV5-8	TRBJ2-1	-	few
ASREQGNKNTEAF	TRBV28	TRBJ1-1	TRBD1	-
AIRPGTSGYRSYEQY	TRBV10-3	TRBJ2-7	TRBD2	-
ASSQDGDFYEQY	TRBV4-2	TRBJ2-7	-	-
APRAGLDYGYT	TRBV2	TRBJ1-2	-	-
ASSLEGGRGNGYT	TRBV5-4	TRBJ1-2	-	-
SAFPRGAKNIQY	TRBV29-1	TRBJ2-4	-	-
ASSPTSGTGLYEQY	TRBV27	TRBJ2-7	TRBD1	-